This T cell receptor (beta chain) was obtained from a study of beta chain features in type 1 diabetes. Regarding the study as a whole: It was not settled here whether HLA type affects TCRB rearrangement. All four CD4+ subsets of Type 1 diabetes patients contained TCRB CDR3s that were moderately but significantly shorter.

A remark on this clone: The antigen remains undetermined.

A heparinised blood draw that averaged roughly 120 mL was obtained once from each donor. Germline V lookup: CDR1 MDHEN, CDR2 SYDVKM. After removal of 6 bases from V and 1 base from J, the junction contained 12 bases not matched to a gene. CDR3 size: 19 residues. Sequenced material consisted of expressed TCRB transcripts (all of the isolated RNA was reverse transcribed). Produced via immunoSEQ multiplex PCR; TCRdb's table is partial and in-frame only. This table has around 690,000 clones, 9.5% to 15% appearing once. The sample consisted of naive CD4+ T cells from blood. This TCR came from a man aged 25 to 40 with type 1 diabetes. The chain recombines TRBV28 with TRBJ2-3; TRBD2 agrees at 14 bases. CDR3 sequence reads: CASSSPGLAGGRGTDTQYF. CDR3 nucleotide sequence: TGTGCCAGCAGCTCTCCCGGACTAGCGGGGGGCCGCGGCACAGATACGCAGTATTTT.